The clone carrying this T cell receptor beta chain was found a few times. Antigen unknown. The sample originates from a study of identical twins' blood T cells. A previously described protocol, modified, built RNA-based TCR cDNA libraries. TCRdb passed the 5' RACE reads through MiXCR, listing each CDR3 protein once. The sample lists roughly 380,000 distinct CDR3 sequences; about 28% were seen once. Findings of the study overall: Each donor's most abundant TCRbeta clonotypes shared more CDR3 sequences with her twin than unrelated donors. Twin similarity might stem from environmental factors, not only genetics.

Trimming cost V 2 bases and J 6 bases; bases outside gene matches: 5. There are 14 residues in the CDR3. Germline V gene lookup returns CDR1 LNHNV and CDR2 YYDKDF (reference sequence). Three pairs of healthy female monozygous twins were the donors. This chain joins TRBV15 and TRBJ1-1; TRBD1 agrees at 8 bases. This receptor was obtained from a woman between 18 and 50 years old in good health. What was sequenced was PBMCs. The CDR3: CATSRQDRGAEAFF. The DNA of the CDR3 is TGTGCCACCAGCAGACAAGACAGGGGAGCTGAAGCTTTCTTT.